The clone carrying this TCR beta chain was picked up many times. Its cognate antigen is unknown. The related graft donor's blood sample was taken on the day of bone marrow donation. Method: immunoSEQ multiplex PCR; TCRdb's copy keeps in-frame clones and lacks some. Reported are tens of thousands of clones, none seen only once; the ten largest carry over 2%. V lost 3 bases, J lost 3 bases, and 3 bases stayed unmatched. The V gene's germline CDR1 is SNHLY and CDR2 FYNNEI. This CDR3 contains 14 residues. The sample belongs to a study of T cells after posttransplantation cyclophosphamide. Notes on the study in general: Skin or GI-infiltrating T cells shared few TRB sequences with blood. TRB clonality was highly associated with recipient CMV seropositivity and reactivation. Later post-transplant blood repertoires were often dominated by donor CD8+ memory clones.

The sequenced sample was PBMCs. The TCR comes from a man over 45 in good health, CMV-negative, and a related stem cell transplant donor. J is TRBJ2-7 and V is TRBV2, with 9 positions matching TRBD1. As DNA, the CDR3 is TGTGCCAGCAGTGACGGACAGGGGAACTACGAGCAGTACTTC. Translation gives CASSDGQGNYEQYF.